These T cell receptor beta chains were read from a single sample in a study of T cell repertoires in cytomegalovirus infection. Using its own MiXCR run on the reads, TCRdb lists one record per CDR3 protein. This table holds around 300,000 distinct CDR3 sequences, 25% found once. The sequenced material came from PBMCs. The receptors were sampled from a human donor in good health (CMV status not recorded). Some clones in this sample may be carry-over from other donors' samples. Each CDR3 is given with its conserved first and last residue. The D gene is left open where the match is weak. Rows give clone size only sometimes, using once, few, many, or a class for an expanded clone.

v_gene: TRBV5-1
d_gene: NA
j_gene: TRBJ1-4
abundance: NA
CDR3nt: TGCGCCAGCAGCTTGGACAGCCCTAATGAAAAACTGTTTTTT
CDR3aa: CASSLDSPNEKLFF

v_gene: TRBV29-1
d_gene: NA
j_gene: TRBJ2-3
abundance: few
CDR3nt: TGCAGCGTTGATGAGGTCGGCACAGATACGCAGTATTTT
CDR3aa: CSVDEVGTDTQYF

v_gene: TRBV6-2/TRBV6-3
d_gene: TRBD2
j_gene: TRBJ2-2
abundance: NA
CDR3nt: TGTGCCAGCAACCCTACAGGGACTAGCTTCACCGGGGAGCTGTTTTTT
CDR3aa: CASNPTGTSFTGELFF

v_gene: TRBV28
d_gene: TRBD2
j_gene: TRBJ2-7
abundance: NA
CDR3nt: TGTGCCAGCAGTTTAGGGGGGGGGGGTTCAACCTACGAGCAGTACTTC
CDR3aa: CASSLGGGGSTYEQYF

v_gene: TRBV7-3
d_gene: TRBD2
j_gene: TRBJ2-5
abundance: NA
CDR3nt: TGTGCCAGCAGCTCCCCTCGGAGCGGGGAGGAGACCCAGTACTTC
CDR3aa: CASSSPRSGEETQYF

v_gene: TRBV9
d_gene: NA
j_gene: TRBJ2-3
abundance: NA
CDR3nt: TGTGCCAGCAGCAGACGCGGGGCCACAGATACGCAGTATTTT
CDR3aa: CASSRRGATDTQYF

v_gene: TRBV28
d_gene: NA
j_gene: TRBJ2-7
abundance: few
CDR3nt: TGTGCCAGCAACGGCAGGGGGGCACTTAAGTCCTACGAGCAGTACTTC
CDR3aa: CASNGRGALKSYEQYF

v_gene: TRBV6-8
d_gene: NA
j_gene: TRBJ1-1
abundance: few
CDR3nt: TGTGCCAGCAGTCACTATCTCTTAGCCATGTCGAACACTGAAGCTTTCTTT
CDR3aa: CASSHYLLAMSNTEAFF

v_gene: TRBV7-9
d_gene: TRBD1
j_gene: TRBJ2-7
abundance: many
CDR3nt: TGTGCCAGCAGCTTAAGGGGGGTCGGACAGGGGGCCCACGAGCAGTACTTC
CDR3aa: CASSLRGVGQGAHEQYF

v_gene: TRBV6-1
d_gene: TRBD2
j_gene: TRBJ2-1
abundance: NA
CDR3nt: TGTGCCAGCAGTGAAACCAGCGGGGGGGCCGATGAGCAGTTCTTC
CDR3aa: CASSETSGGADEQFF

v_gene: TRBV20-1
d_gene: NA
j_gene: TRBJ2-7
abundance: NA
CDR3nt: TGCAGTGCTAGGGGTCAGGACAGATCCTACGAGCAGTACTTC
CDR3aa: CSARGQDRSYEQYF

v_gene: TRBV2
d_gene: TRBD2
j_gene: TRBJ2-3
abundance: few
CDR3nt: TGTGCCAGCGGGCTAGCGGGGGGCACAGATACGCAGTATTTT
CDR3aa: CASGLAGGTDTQYF

v_gene: TRBV20-1
d_gene: TRBD1
j_gene: TRBJ2-7
abundance: NA
CDR3nt: TGCAGTGCTGTCGGACAGGATCGGAGGCTAGAGCAGTACTTC
CDR3aa: CSAVGQDRRLEQYF

v_gene: TRBV6-4
d_gene: TRBD2
j_gene: TRBJ2-3
abundance: many
CDR3nt: TGTGCCAGCAGTGAGGCTAGCGGTGCAAGGGATACGCAGTATTTT
CDR3aa: CASSEASGARDTQYF

v_gene: TRBV20-1
d_gene: NA
j_gene: TRBJ1-1
abundance: few
CDR3nt: TGCAGTGCTACTCGGTGGGACACTGAAGCTTTCTTT
CDR3aa: CSATRWDTEAFF

v_gene: TRBV7-2
d_gene: NA
j_gene: TRBJ1-4
abundance: NA
CDR3nt: TGTGCCAGCAGCTTATGGGGCAGAACAACTAATGAAAAACTGTTTTTT
CDR3aa: CASSLWGRTTNEKLFF

v_gene: TRBV15
d_gene: NA
j_gene: TRBJ2-7
abundance: NA
CDR3nt: TGTGCCACCAGCAGAGGGGCGGCAAGCTCCTACGAGCAGTACTTC
CDR3aa: CATSRGAASSYEQYF

v_gene: TRBV6-2/TRBV6-3
d_gene: NA
j_gene: TRBJ1-6
abundance: few
CDR3nt: TGTGCCAGCAGTTTGGGTTCACCCCTCCACTTT
CDR3aa: CASSLGSPLHF

v_gene: TRBV30
d_gene: NA
j_gene: TRBJ1-6
abundance: few
CDR3nt: TGTGCCTGGAGTCTGGGGGCGATTGGTTCACCCCTCCACTTT
CDR3aa: CAWSLGAIGSPLHF

v_gene: TRBV20-1
d_gene: TRBD1
j_gene: TRBJ1-1
abundance: once
CDR3nt: TGCAGTGCTAGAGGACAGGGGAACACTGACGATTTCTTT
CDR3aa: CSARGQGNTDDFF

v_gene: TRBV20-1
d_gene: NA
j_gene: TRBJ2-2
abundance: few
CDR3nt: TGCAGTGCTAGTATGTCAACAGGGCTTACCGGGGAGCTGTTTTTT
CDR3aa: CSASMSTGLTGELFF

v_gene: TRBV11-2
d_gene: NA
j_gene: TRBJ1-3
abundance: many
CDR3nt: TGTGCCAGCAGCTTAATACCGACAGGCGTCTCTGGAAACACCATATATTTT
CDR3aa: CASSLIPTGVSGNTIYF

v_gene: TRBV7-9
d_gene: TRBD1
j_gene: TRBJ2-5
abundance: NA
CDR3nt: TGTGCCAGCAGCCCGGACAGGATCCAAGAGACCCAGTACTTC
CDR3aa: CASSPDRIQETQYF

v_gene: TRBV7-2
d_gene: NA
j_gene: TRBJ1-5
abundance: many
CDR3nt: TGTGCCAGCAGCTTAGGGGCGGGAGGCAATCAGCCCCAGCATTTT
CDR3aa: CASSLGAGGNQPQHF

v_gene: TRBV6-1
d_gene: TRBD2
j_gene: TRBJ2-7
abundance: NA
CDR3nt: TGTGCCAGCAGTACCGGGGGGGGATACGAGCAGTACTTC
CDR3aa: CASSTGGGYEQYF

v_gene: TRBV23-1
d_gene: TRBD1
j_gene: TRBJ1-6
abundance: many
CDR3nt: TGCGCCAGCAGTCAATCGAGATATCGGGACAGGGATTCACCCCTCCACTTT
CDR3aa: CASSQSRYRDRDSPLHF

v_gene: TRBV4-1
d_gene: TRBD1
j_gene: TRBJ2-7
abundance: few
CDR3nt: TGCGCCAGCAGCCAAGATCCTTCGAAGGGACAGTATAACTACGAGCAGTACTTC
CDR3aa: CASSQDPSKGQYNYEQYF

v_gene: TRBV7-2
d_gene: NA
j_gene: TRBJ1-2
abundance: NA
CDR3nt: TGTGCCAGCAGCTTAGAAGGTCAGACTAACTATGGCTACACCTTC
CDR3aa: CASSLEGQTNYGYTF

v_gene: TRBV2
d_gene: NA
j_gene: TRBJ2-5
abundance: NA
CDR3nt: TGTGCCAGCAGTGTTATGACCGGACAAGAGACCCAGTACTTC
CDR3aa: CASSVMTGQETQYF

v_gene: TRBV7-2
d_gene: TRBD2
j_gene: TRBJ2-5
abundance: many
CDR3nt: TGTGCCAGCAGCTTAGCGGGAGGGCCCGTAGAGACCCAGTACTTC
CDR3aa: CASSLAGGPVETQYF

v_gene: TRBV20-1
d_gene: TRBD2
j_gene: TRBJ2-2
abundance: NA
CDR3nt: TGCAGTGTTGCGACTAGCGGGGCTACCGGGGAGCTGTTTTTT
CDR3aa: CSVATSGATGELFF

v_gene: TRBV19
d_gene: NA
j_gene: TRBJ2-2
abundance: NA
CDR3nt: TGTGCCAGTAGTATAACAGGGCGGACCGGGGAGCTGTTTTTT
CDR3aa: CASSITGRTGELFF

v_gene: TRBV6-5
d_gene: TRBD1
j_gene: TRBJ2-3
abundance: few
CDR3nt: TGTGCCAGCAGTTACGAGGGATCGACAGGGAGTACAGATACGCAGTATTTT
CDR3aa: CASSYEGSTGSTDTQYF

v_gene: TRBV12-3/TRBV12-4
d_gene: NA
j_gene: TRBJ2-7
abundance: many
CDR3nt: TGTGCCAGCAGTTCCCGGGCTTCGGGGAACGAGCAGTACTTC
CDR3aa: CASSSRASGNEQYF